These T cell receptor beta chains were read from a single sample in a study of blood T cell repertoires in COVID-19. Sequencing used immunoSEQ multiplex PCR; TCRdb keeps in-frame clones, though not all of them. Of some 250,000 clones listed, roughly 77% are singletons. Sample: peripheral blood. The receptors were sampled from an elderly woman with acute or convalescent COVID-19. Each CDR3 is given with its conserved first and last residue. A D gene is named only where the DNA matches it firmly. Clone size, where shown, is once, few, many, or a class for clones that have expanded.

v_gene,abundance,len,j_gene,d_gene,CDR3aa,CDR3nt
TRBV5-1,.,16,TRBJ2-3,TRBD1,CASSLMGTGSTDTQYF,TGCGCCAGCAGCTTGATGGGGACAGGGAGCACAGATACGCAGTATTTT
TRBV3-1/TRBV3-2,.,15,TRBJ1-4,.,CASSQDLMGGEKLFF,TGTGCCAGCAGCCAAGATCTCATGGGGGGTGAAAAACTGTTTTTT
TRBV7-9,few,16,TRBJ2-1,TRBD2,CASSPPPGLPYNEQFF,TGTGCCAGCAGCCCGCCTCCGGGACTACCCTACAATGAGCAGTTCTTC
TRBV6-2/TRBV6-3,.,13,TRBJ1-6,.,CASSYVQGNPLHF,TGTGCCAGCAGTTACGTCCAGGGGAACCCCCTCCACTTT
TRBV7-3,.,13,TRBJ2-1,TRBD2,CASSYGLAGEQFF,TGTGCCAGCAGCTACGGACTAGCGGGCGAGCAGTTCTTC
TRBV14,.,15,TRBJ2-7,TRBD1,CASSQGQQSSYEQYF,TGTGCCAGCAGCCAGGGACAGCAGTCTTCCTACGAGCAGTACTTC
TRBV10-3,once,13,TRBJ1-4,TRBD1,CASGTAAGEKLFF,TGTGCCAGCGGGACAGCCGCCGGGGAAAAACTGTTTTTT
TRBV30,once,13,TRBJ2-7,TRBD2,CAQAGELASEQYF,TGTGCGCAGGCGGGGGAACTAGCGAGCGAGCAGTACTTC
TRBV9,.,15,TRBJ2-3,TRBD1,CASSPRTGGTDTQYF,TGTGCCAGCAGCCCCCGGACAGGGGGCACAGATACGCAGTATTTT
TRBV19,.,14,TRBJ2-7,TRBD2,CASSLPGTSDEQYF,TGTGCCAGTAGTCTTCCCGGGACTAGCGACGAGCAGTACTTC
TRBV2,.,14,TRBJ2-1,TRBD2,CASSGLAGGGEQFF,TGTGCCAGCAGTGGACTAGCGGGAGGCGGTGAGCAGTTCTTC
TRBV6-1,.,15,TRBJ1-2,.,CASSEAHDSGYGYTF,TGTGCCAGCAGTGAAGCGCATGACAGTGGTTATGGCTACACCTTC
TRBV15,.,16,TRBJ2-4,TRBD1,CATSGTGTGALGIQYF,TGTGCCACCAGTGGGACCGGGACAGGGGCGTTGGGCATTCAGTACTTC
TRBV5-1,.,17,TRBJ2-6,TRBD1,CASSPDPTGAGANVLTF,TGCGCCAGCAGCCCCGATCCTACAGGGGCTGGGGCCAACGTCCTGACTTTC
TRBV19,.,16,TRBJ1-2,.,CASSIEGALWGYGYTF,TGTGCCAGTAGTATAGAGGGGGCCCTCTGGGGCTATGGCTACACCTTC
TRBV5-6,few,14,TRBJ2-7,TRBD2,CASSWGAGGYEQYF,TGTGCCAGCAGCTGGGGAGCGGGAGGCTACGAGCAGTACTTC
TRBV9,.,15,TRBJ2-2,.,CASSPGTSFTGELFF,TGTGCCAGCAGCCCCGGGACTTCCTTCACCGGGGAGCTGTTTTTT